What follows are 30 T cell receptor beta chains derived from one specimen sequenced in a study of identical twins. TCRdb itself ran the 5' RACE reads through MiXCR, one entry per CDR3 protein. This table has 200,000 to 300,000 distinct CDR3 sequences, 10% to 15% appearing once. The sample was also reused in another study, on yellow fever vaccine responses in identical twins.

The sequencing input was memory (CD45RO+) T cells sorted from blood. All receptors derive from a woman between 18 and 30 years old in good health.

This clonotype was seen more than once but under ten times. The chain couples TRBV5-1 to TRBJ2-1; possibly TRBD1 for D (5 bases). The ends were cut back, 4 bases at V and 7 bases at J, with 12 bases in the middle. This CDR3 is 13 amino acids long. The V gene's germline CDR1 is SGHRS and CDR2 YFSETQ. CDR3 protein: CASSPNQGNEQFF. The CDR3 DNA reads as TGCGCCAGCAGCCCCAACCAGGGAAATGAGCAGTTCTTC.

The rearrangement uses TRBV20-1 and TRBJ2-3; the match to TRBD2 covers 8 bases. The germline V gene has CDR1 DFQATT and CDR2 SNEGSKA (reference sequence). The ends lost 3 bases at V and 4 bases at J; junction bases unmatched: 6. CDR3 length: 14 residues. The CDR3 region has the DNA TGCAGTGCTAGTCCGGGAGGGCCCCCAGATACGCAGTATTTT. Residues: CSASPGGPPDTQYF.

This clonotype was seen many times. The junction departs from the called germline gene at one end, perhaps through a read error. The CDR3 is CASSGTSGEFAF. As DNA, the CDR3 is TGTGCCAGCAGTGGGACTAGCGGGGAGTTCGCCTTC. The chain uses TRBV2 and TRBJ2-7; 12 positions match TRBD2. Germline CDR1 reads SNHLY; CDR2 reads FYNNEI. CDR3 size: 12 residues.

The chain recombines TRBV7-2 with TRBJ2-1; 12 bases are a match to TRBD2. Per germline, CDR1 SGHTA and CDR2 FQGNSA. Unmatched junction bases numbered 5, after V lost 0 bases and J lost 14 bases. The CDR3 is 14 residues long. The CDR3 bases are TGTGCCAGCAGCTTAGCCCCACTAGCGGGGGGTGAGTTCTTC. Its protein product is CASSLAPLAGGEFF.

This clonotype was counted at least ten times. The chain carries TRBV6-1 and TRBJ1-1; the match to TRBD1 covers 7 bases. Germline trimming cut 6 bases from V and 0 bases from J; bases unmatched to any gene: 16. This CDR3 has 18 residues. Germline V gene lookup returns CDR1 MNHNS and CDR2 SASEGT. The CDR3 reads CASSPLGTEGAMNTEAFF. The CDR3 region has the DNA TGTGCCAGCAGCCCCCTCGGGACAGAGGGAGCCATGAACACTGAAGCTTTCTTT.

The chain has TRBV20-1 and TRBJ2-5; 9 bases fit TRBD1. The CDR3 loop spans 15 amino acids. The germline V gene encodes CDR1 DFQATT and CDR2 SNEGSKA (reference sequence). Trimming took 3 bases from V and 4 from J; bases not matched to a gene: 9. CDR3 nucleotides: TGCAGTGCTAGGGGGGGACAGGGAGATCGAGAGACCCAGTACTTC. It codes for CSARGGQGDRETQYF.

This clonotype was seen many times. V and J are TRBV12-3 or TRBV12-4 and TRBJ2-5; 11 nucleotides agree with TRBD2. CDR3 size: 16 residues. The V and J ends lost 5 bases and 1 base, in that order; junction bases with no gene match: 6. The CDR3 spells CASSLRLAGPQETQYF. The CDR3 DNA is TGTGCCAGCAGTCTACGACTAGCGGGGCCCCAAGAGACCCAGTACTTC.

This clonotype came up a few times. DNA for the CDR3: TGTGCCAGCAGTGAATCCAGGACTCCGGCCTACGAGCAGTACTTC. As protein: CASSESRTPAYEQYF. This chain joins TRBV25-1 and TRBJ2-7, with D possibly TRBD2 on 5 matching bases. V lost 1 base to trimming and J lost 2 bases, with 12 bases between them. This CDR3 has 15 amino acids. Germline V lookup: CDR1 MGHDK, CDR2 SYGVNS.

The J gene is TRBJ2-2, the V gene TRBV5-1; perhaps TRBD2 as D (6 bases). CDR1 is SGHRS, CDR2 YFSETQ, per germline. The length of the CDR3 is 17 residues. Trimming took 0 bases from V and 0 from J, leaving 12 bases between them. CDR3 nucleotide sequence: TGCGCCAGCAGCTTGGCCGGGGGTAGAGCGAACACCGGGGAGCTGTTTTTT. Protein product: CASSLAGGRANTGELFF.

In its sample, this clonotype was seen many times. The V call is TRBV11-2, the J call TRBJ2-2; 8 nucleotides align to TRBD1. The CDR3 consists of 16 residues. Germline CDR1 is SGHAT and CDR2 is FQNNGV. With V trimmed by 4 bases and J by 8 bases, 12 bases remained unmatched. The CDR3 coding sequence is TGTGCCAGCAGCTGGAGGACAGGGAGCGCCACTGGGGAGCTGTTTTTT. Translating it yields CASSWRTGSATGELFF.

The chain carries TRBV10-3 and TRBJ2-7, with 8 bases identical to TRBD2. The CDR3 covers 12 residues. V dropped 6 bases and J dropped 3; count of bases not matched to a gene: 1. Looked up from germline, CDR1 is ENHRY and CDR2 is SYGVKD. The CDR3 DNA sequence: TGTGCCATCAGGAGCGGGGGCTACGAGCAGTACTTC. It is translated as CAIRSGGYEQYF.

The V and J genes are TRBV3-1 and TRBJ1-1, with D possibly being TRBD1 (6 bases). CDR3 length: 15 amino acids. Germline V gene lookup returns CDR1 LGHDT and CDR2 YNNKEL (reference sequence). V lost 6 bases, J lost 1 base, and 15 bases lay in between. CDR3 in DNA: TGTGCCAGCAGAGACTGGGGGCGTAAGAACACTGAAGCTTTCTTT. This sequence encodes CASRDWGRKNTEAFF.

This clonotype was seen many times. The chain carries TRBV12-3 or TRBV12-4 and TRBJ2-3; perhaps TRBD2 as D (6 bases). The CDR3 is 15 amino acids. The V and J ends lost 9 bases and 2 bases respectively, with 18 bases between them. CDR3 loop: CASRMYAGTTDTQYF. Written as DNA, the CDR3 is TGTGCCAGTCGAATGTACGCGGGGACCACAGATACGCAGTATTTT.

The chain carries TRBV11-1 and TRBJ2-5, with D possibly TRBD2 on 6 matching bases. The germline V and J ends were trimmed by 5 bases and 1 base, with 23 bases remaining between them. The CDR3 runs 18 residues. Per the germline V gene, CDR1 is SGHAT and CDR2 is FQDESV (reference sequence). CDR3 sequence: CASSPWGELNSFQETQYF. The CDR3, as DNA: TGTGCCAGCAGCCCTTGGGGGGAGCTGAATTCATTCCAAGAGACCCAGTACTTC.

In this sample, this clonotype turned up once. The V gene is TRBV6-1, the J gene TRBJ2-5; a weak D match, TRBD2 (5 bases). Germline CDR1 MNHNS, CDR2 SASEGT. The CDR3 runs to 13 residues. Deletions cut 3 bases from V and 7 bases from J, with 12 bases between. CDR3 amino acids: CASSEISGVTQYF. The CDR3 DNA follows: TGTGCCAGCAGTGAGATCAGCGGAGTGACCCAGTACTTC.

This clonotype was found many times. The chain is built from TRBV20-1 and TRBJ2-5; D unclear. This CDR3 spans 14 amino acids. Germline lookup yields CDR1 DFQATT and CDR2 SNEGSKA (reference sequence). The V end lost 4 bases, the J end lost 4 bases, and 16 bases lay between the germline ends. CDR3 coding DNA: TGCAGTGCTACAACCCTGCTTATAGGAGAGACCCAGTACTTC. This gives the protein CSATTLLIGETQYF.

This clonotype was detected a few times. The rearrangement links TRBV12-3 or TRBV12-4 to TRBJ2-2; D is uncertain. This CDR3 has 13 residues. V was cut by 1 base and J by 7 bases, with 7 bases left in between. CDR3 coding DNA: TGTGCCAGCAGTTTAGTGAAGAACGGGGAGCTGTTTTTT. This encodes CASSLVKNGELFF.

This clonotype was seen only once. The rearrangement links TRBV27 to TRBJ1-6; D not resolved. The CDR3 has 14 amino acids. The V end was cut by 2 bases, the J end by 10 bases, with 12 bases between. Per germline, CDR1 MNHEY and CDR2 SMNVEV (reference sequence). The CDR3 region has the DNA TGTGCCAGCAGTTTAGTAGGGTTACGATCACCCCTCCACTTT. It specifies CASSLVGLRSPLHF.

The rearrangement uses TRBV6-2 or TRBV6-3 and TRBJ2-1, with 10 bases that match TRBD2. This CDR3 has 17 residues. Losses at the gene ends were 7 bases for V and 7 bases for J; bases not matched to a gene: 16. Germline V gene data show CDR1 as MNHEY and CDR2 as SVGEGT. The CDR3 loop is CASKTGVAGGVWNEQFF. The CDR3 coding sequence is TGTGCCAGCAAAACCGGGGTAGCGGGAGGAGTTTGGAATGAGCAGTTCTTC.

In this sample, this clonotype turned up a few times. This chain's CDR3 is CAWSGRGRDTGELFF. For the CDR3, the DNA is TGTGCCTGGAGTGGGCGGGGTCGGGACACCGGGGAGCTGTTTTTT. The chain combines TRBV30 with TRBJ2-2; D might be TRBD2 (6 bases). The germline gives CDR1 GTSNPN, CDR2 SVGIG (reference sequence). The V end was cut by 1 base, the J end by 3 bases, with 12 bases between. The CDR3 contains 15 residues.

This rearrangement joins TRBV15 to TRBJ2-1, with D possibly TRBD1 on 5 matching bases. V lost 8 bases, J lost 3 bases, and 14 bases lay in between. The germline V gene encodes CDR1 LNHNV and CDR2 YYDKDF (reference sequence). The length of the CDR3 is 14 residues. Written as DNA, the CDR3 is TGTGCCACCCAAAGGGCAGGGTTCTACAATGAGCAGTTCTTC. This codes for CATQRAGFYNEQFF.

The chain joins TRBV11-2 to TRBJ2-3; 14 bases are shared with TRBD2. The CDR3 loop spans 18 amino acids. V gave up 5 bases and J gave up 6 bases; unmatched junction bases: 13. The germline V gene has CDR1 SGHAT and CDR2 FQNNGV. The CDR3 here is CASSPGLAGAPRSDTQYF. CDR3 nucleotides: TGTGCCAGCAGCCCGGGACTAGCGGGGGCCCCCAGGTCTGATACGCAGTATTTT.

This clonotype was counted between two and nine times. The DNA for the CDR3 is TGTGCCAGCAGGGCCGGGACAGAGAACACCGGGGAGCTGTTTTTT. Amino acids: CASRAGTENTGELFF. The chain is built from TRBV2 and TRBJ2-2; 7 nucleotides align to TRBD1. Germline CDR1 is SNHLY and CDR2 is FYNNEI. The trim removed 6 bases at V and 1 base at J, leaving 5 bases unmatched. The CDR3 consists of 15 residues.

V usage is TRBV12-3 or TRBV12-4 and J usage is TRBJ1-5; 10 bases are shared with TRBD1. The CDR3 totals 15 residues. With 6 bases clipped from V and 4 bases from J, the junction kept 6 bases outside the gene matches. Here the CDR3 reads CASRGQGIRNQPQHF. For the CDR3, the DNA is TGTGCCAGCAGGGGACAGGGGATCAGGAATCAGCCCCAGCATTTT.

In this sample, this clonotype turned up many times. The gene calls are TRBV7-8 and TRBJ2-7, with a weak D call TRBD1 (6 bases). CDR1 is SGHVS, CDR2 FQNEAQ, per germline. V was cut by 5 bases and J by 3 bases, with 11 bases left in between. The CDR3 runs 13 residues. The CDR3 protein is CASSPGGGYEQYF. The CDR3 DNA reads TGTGCCAGCAGCCCTGGGGGCGGCTACGAGCAGTACTTC.

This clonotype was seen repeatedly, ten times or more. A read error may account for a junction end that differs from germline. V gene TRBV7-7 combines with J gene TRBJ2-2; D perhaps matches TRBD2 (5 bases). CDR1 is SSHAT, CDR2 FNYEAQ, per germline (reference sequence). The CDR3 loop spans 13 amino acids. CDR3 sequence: CASSFTSTGELFF. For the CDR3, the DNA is TGTGCTAGCAGCTTTACTAGCACCGGGGAGCTGTTTTTT.

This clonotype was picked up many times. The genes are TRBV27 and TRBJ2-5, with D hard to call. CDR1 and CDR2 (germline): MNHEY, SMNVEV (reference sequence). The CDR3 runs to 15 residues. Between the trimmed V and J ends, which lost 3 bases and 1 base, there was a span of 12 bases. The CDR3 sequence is CASSLAAFGQETQYF. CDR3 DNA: TGTGCCAGCAGTTTGGCGGCCTTTGGCCAAGAGACCCAGTACTTC.

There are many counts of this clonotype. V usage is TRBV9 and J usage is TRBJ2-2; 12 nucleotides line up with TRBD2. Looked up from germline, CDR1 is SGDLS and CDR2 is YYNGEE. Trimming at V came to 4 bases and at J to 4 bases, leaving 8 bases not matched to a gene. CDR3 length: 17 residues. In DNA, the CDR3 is TGTGCCAGCAGCACTAGCGGGGGGTCGCGAATCACCGGGGAGCTGTTTTTT. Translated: CASSTSGGSRITGELFF.

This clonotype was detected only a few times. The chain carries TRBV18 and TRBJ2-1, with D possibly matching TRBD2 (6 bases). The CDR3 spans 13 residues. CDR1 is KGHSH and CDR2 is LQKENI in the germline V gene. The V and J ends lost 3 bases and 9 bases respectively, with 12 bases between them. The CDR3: CASSPSQGGEQFF. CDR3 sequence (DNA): TGTGCCAGCTCACCGTCCCAGGGAGGTGAGCAGTTCTTC.

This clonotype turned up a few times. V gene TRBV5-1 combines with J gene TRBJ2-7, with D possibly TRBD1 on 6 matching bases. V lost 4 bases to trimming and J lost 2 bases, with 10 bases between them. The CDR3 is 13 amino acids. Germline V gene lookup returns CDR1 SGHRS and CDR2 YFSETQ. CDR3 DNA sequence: TGCGCCAGCAGCGATAACAGGGCCTACGAGCAGTACTTC. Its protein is CASSDNRAYEQYF.